The next 5 T cell receptor beta chains were all read from a single sample in a study of blood T cell repertoires in COVID-19. Sequenced by immunoSEQ multiplex PCR; TCRdb stores in-frame clones only, minus some. This sample has tens of thousands of clones; roughly nine tenths occur once, and the top ten carry around 2.1%. The source material was peripheral blood. The receptors come from a man over 45 with acute or convalescent COVID-19.

The chain recombines TRBV18 with TRBJ2-1, with D possibly matching TRBD1 (5 bases). Germline CDR1 KGHSH, CDR2 LQKENI. CDR3 length equals 13 residues. The V gene lost 2 bases and the J gene lost 7 bases, with 9 bases spanning the gap. The CDR3 sequence: CASSPYRKNEQFF. The CDR3 coding sequence is TGTGCCAGCTCACCATACAGGAAAAATGAGCAGTTCTTC. Full variable domain (remainder filled in from reference TRBV18 and TRBJ2-1): NAGVMQNPRHLVRRRGQEARLRCSPMKGHSHVYWYRQLPEEGLKFMVYLQKENIIDESGMPKERFSAEFPKEGPSILRIQQVVRGDSAAYFCASSPYRKNEQFFGPGTRLTVL.

This clone has only one observation. The chain uses TRBV7-2 and TRBJ1-1; D unresolved. The germline V gene has CDR1 SGHTA and CDR2 FQGNSA. The CDR3 totals 13 residues. The ends were cut back, 1 base at V and 1 base at J, with 4 bases in the middle. The CDR3 spells CASSLGQNTEAFF. CDR3 coding DNA: TGTGCCAGCAGCTTAGGTCAGAACACTGAAGCTTTCTTT.

The rearrangement joins TRBV5-4 to TRBJ2-3, with 8 bases aligning to TRBD2. V shed 4 bases, J shed 5 bases, and the junction held 3 bases outside the gene matches. There are 13 residues in the CDR3. The germline V gene has CDR1 SGHNT and CDR2 YYREEE (reference sequence). The CDR3 coding sequence is TGTGCCAGCAGCCAAGCGGGGGTAGATACGCAGTATTTT. Translating it yields CASSQAGVDTQYF. Drawing the rest from reference TRBV5-4 and TRBJ2-3, the complete variable domain is ETGVTQSPTHLIKTRGQQVTLRCSSQSGHNTVSWYQQALGQGPQFIFQYYREEENGRGNFPPRFSGLQFPNYSSELNVNALELDDSALYLCASSQAGVDTQYFGPGTRLTVL.

The chain is built from TRBV30 and TRBJ1-5; D unresolved. This CDR3 is 14 amino acids long. V was cut by 3 bases and J by 1 base, with 10 bases left in between. Looked up from germline, CDR1 is GTSNPN and CDR2 is SVGIG (reference sequence). As DNA, the CDR3 is TGTGCCTGGAGCACAAGAAGAAGCAATCAGCCCCAGCATTTT. As protein: CAWSTRRSNQPQHF.

The genes are TRBV7-6 and TRBJ2-5; 8 bases match TRBD1. CDR1 and CDR2 from the germline V gene are SGHVS and FNYEAQ. The ends lost 5 bases at V and 5 bases at J; junction bases unmatched: 16. The CDR3 runs 17 residues. The CDR3 sequence is CASSLSTGGSSGETQYF. DNA for the CDR3: TGTGCCAGCAGCCTTAGTACAGGGGGATCCTCGGGGGAGACCCAGTACTTC.